This TCR beta chain was recovered during a study of T cell responses to AZD1222 COVID-19 vaccine. Study context: Second-dose recipients at about 4 or about 12 weeks were treated as one pooled group. The study, taken as a whole, reports: As reported, nearly half of all spike-specific TCRs target variant regions that are unmutated. Regions 160-218 and 743-854 held dominance among vaccine-associated CD4 TCRs, which spanned spike.

Assay used: immunoSEQ multiplex PCR; TCRdb lists only in-frame clones, some missing. This table has 68,000 or so clones, 88% appearing once. With regard to this clone: The antigen remains unidentified.

This CDR3 comprises 14 residues. Germline CDR1 reads SGHDN; CDR2 reads FVKESK. V was clipped by 2 bases and J by 1 base, with 9 bases between them. This chain joins TRBV14 and TRBJ2-7; D not resolved. The sequences come from peripheral blood, collected on day 0 of AZD1222 vaccination. This sequence originates from an adult in good health. The CDR3 DNA reads as TGTGCCAGCAGCCAACAATGGGGATCCTACGAGCAGTACTTC. This codes for CASSQQWGSYEQYF. Full variable domain (outside the CDR3, taken from reference TRBV14 and TRBJ2-7): EAGVTQFPSHSVIEKGQTVTLRCDPISGHDNLYWYRRVMGKEIKFLLHFVKESKQDESGMPNNRFLAERTGGTYSTLKVQPAELEDSGVYFCASSQQWGSYEQYFGPGTRLTVT.